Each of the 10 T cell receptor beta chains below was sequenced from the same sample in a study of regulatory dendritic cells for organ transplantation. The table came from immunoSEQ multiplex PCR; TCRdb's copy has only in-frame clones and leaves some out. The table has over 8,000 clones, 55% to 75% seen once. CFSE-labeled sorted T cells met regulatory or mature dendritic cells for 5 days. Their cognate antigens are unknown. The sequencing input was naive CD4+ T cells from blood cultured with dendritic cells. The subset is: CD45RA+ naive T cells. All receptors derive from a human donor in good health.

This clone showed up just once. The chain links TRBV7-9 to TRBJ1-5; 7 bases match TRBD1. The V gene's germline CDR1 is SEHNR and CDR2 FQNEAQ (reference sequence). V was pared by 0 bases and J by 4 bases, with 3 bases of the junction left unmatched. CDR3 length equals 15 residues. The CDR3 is CASSLAGTDNQPQHF. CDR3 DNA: TGTGCCAGCAGCTTAGCGGGGACAGATAATCAGCCCCAGCATTTT.

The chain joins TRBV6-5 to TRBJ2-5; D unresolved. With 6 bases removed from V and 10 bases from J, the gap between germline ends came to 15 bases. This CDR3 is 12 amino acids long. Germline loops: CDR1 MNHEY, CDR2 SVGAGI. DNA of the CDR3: TGTGCCAGCAGCCAACCCCACTCCGTCCAGTACTTC. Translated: CASSQPHSVQYF.

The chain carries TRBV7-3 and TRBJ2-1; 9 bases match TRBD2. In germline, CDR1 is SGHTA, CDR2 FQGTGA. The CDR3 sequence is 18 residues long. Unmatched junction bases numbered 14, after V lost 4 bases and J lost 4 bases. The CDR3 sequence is CASSSLGSGGPNYNEQFF. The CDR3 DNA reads TGTGCCAGCAGCTCCCTGGGAAGCGGGGGGCCTAATTACAATGAGCAGTTCTTC.

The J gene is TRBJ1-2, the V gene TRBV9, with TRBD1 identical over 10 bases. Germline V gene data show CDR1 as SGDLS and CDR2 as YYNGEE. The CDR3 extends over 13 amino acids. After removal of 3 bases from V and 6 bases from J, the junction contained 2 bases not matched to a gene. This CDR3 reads CASSAGTGDGYTF. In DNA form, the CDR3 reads TGTGCCAGCAGCGCAGGGACAGGGGATGGCTACACCTTC.

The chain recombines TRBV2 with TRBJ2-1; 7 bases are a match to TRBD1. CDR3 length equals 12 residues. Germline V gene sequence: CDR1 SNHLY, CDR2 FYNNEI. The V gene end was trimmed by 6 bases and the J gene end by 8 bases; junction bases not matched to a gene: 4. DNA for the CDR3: TGTGCCAGCAGGACAGGGTTGGATGAGCAGTTCTTC. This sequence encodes CASRTGLDEQFF. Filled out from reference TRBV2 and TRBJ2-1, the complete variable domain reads EPEVTQTPSHQVTQMGQEVILRCVPISNHLYFYWYRQILGQKVEFLVSFYNNEISEKSEIFDDQFSVERPDGSNFTLKIRSTKLEDSAMYFCASRTGLDEQFFGPGTRLTVL.

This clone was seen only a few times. The CDR3 DNA reads TGCGCCAGCAGCCAGCAGGCCGCAACTAATGAAAAACTGTTTTTT. It encodes CASSQQAATNEKLFF. The chain uses TRBV4-1 and TRBJ1-4; D ambiguous. This CDR3 is built from 15 residues. Per the germline V gene, CDR1 is MGHRA and CDR2 is YSYEKL. Trimming left V 3 bases short and J 0 bases short, with 8 bases between.

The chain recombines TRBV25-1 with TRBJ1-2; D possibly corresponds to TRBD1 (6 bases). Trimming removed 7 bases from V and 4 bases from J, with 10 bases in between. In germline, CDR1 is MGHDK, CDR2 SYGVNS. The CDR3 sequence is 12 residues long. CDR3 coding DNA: TGTGCCAGCAAGGACAGTTTCTATGGCTACACCTTC. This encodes CASKDSFYGYTF.

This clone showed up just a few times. This CDR3 is CASSLGGTHTDTQYF. CDR3 nucleotide sequence: TGCGCCAGCAGCTTAGGAGGGACCCACACAGATACGCAGTATTTT. The gene calls are TRBV5-1 and TRBJ2-3; perhaps TRBD2 as D (6 bases). This CDR3 is built from 15 residues. Trimming left V 2 bases short and J 2 bases short, with 12 bases between. The germline V gene encodes CDR1 SGHRS and CDR2 YFSETQ.

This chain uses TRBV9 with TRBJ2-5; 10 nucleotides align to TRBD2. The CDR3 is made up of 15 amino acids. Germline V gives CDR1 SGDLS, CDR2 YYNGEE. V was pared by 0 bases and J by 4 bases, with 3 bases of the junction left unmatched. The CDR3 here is CASSVGAGGRETQYF. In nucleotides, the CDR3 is TGTGCCAGCAGCGTAGGAGCGGGGGGGCGAGAGACCCAGTACTTC.

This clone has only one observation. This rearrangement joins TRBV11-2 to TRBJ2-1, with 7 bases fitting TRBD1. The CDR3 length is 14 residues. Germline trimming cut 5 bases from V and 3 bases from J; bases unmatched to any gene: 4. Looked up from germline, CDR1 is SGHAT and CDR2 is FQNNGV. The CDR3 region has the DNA TGTGCCAGCAGCCCTACAGGGGTCTACAATGAGCAGTTCTTC. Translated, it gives CASSPTGVYNEQFF.